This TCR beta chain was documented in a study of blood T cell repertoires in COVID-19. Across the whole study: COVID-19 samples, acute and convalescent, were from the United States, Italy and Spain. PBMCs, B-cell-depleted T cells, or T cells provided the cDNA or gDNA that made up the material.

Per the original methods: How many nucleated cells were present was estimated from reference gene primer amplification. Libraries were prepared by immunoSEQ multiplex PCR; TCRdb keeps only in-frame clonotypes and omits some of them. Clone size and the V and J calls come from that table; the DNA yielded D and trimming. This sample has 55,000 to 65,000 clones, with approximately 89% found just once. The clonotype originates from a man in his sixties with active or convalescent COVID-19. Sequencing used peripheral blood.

The CDR3 sequence: CASSFGTGIVNTEAFF. The CDR3 DNA reads TGTGCCAGCAGCTTCGGGACAGGGATCGTGAACACTGAAGCTTTCTTT. The chain carries TRBV7-3 and TRBJ1-1; 9 positions match TRBD1. CDR3 length: 16 amino acids. CDR1 and CDR2 from the germline V gene are SGHTA and FQGTGA. The J segment lost 0 bases and the V segment lost 3 bases, leaving 5 bases of the junction unmatched.